Presented here are 13 T cell receptor beta chains from one specimen sequenced in a study of T cell changes during pregnancy in multiple sclerosis. The method was immunoSEQ multiplex PCR; TCRdb's version includes in-frame clones alone and lacks a portion of them. Among some 27,000 clones, under 90% were seen once, and the ten largest hold around 0.58%. The sample was CD4+ T cells from peripheral blood mononuclear cells, taken in the first trimester of pregnancy. All receptors come from a female donor in good health, enrolled as a control in a pregnancy study.

The V and J genes are TRBV5-1 and TRBJ2-6, with 7 bases fitting TRBD1. CDR1 is SGHRS and CDR2 is YFSETQ in the germline V gene. The junction had 4 bases not matched to a gene; V was cut back by 1 base and J by 0 bases. CDR3 length: 17 amino acids. CDR3 nucleotides: TGCGCCAGCAGCTTGAGGACAGGAATCTCTGGGGCCAACGTCCTGACTTTC. Its translation: CASSLRTGISGANVLTF.

The chain couples TRBV27 to TRBJ2-1; TRBD2 matches at 7 bases. V trimming: 5 bases; J trimming: 6 bases; junction bases outside the gene matches: 22. CDR1 is MNHEY, CDR2 SMNVEV, per germline (reference sequence). The CDR3 spans 19 residues. The CDR3 region is CASSPKQFSRLAGGNEQFF. The DNA of the CDR3 is TGTGCCAGCAGTCCAAAGCAATTCTCTAGACTAGCCGGCGGCAATGAGCAGTTCTTC.

As for this clone: A junction end diverges from the germline sequence, so it may reflect a read error. This same CDR3 is encoded by further DNA sequences in the sample. This rearrangement joins TRBV5-1 to TRBJ2-7, with TRBD2 identical over 8 bases. CDR1 SGHRS and CDR2 YFSETQ come from the germline V gene. The CDR3 has 15 amino acids. CDR3 nucleotides: TGCGCCAGCAGCTTAGGAGCGGGGGCGGATTACGAGCAGTATTTC. Protein product: CASSLGAGADYEQYF.

The genes are TRBV4-3 and TRBJ2-3; D is undetermined. The CDR3 extends over 14 amino acids. V was shortened by 0 bases and J by 6 bases, with 10 bases between the two germline ends. Germline V gives CDR1 LGHNA, CDR2 YSLEER. The CDR3 bases are TGCGCCAGCAGCCAAGACCTGGCCCCCGATACGCAGTATTTT. The encoded protein is CASSQDLAPDTQYF.

The chain combines TRBV5-5 with TRBJ1-2; 7 bases line up with TRBD1. The CDR3 covers 15 residues. J was trimmed by 2 bases and V by 3 bases; bases with no gene match: 7. Looked up from germline, CDR1 is SGHKS and CDR2 is YYEKEE (reference sequence). CDR3 residues: CASSSSDRKNYGYTF. DNA of the CDR3: TGTGCCAGCAGCTCATCGGACAGGAAGAACTATGGCTACACCTTC.

This sequence joins TRBV2 and TRBJ1-6; no clear D. Trimming took off 4 bases at V and 9 bases at J, with 13 bases between the two ends. Germline CDR1 reads SNHLY; CDR2 reads FYNNEI. The CDR3 loop spans 14 amino acids. CDR3 bases: TGTGCCAGCAGTGTATGGCAGTTCCCTTCACCCCTCCACTTT. Its protein is CASSVWQFPSPLHF.

This clone was observed once. The CDR3 protein is CASSRLSDRDGNEKLFF. As DNA, the CDR3 is TGCGCCAGCAGCCGCCTCTCTGACAGGGACGGTAATGAAAAACTGTTTTTT. The gene calls are TRBV4-3 and TRBJ1-4; 7 positions agree with TRBD1. The CDR3 length is 17 residues. The J segment lost 4 bases and the V segment lost 4 bases, leaving 12 bases of the junction unmatched. CDR1 is LGHNA, CDR2 YSLEER, per germline.

The chain recombines TRBV25-1 with TRBJ2-5, with D perhaps matching TRBD1 (6 bases). The DNA end is more similar to TRBJ2-7, so the J call may be wrong. CDR1 and CDR2 from the germline V gene are MGHDK and SYGVNS. CDR3 size: 13 residues. In DNA form, the CDR3 reads TGTGCCAGCAGTGCGGACAGAGGCCACGAGCAGTACTTC. Its protein is CASSADRGHEQYF.

V is TRBV7-2 and J is TRBJ1-5, with 7 positions matching TRBD1. Germline CDR1 and CDR2: SGHTA and FQGNSA. V lost 2 bases to trimming and J lost 2 bases; unmatched junction nucleotides: 6. This CDR3 contains 16 residues. The CDR3 protein is CASSLNPTGGNQPQHF. The CDR3 DNA reads TGTGCCAGCAGCTTAAACCCTACAGGGGGCAATCAGCCCCAGCATTTT.

CDR3: CASSPEAGGETQYF. The DNA for the CDR3 is TGTGCCAGCTCACCAGAGGCAGGGGGAGAGACCCAGTACTTC. The rearrangement joins TRBV18 to TRBJ2-5; 7 nucleotides agree with TRBD1. V gave up 2 bases and J gave up 4 bases; unmatched junction bases: 4. There are 14 residues in the CDR3. The germline gives CDR1 KGHSH, CDR2 LQKENI.

This rearrangement joins TRBV5-1 to TRBJ2-5; TRBD1 aligns across 8 bases. V was pared by 0 bases and J by 5 bases, with 6 bases of the junction left unmatched. There are 15 residues in the CDR3. Germline V gene data show CDR1 as SGHRS and CDR2 as YFSETQ. The CDR3 DNA reads as TGCGCCAGCAGCTTGGCGCAGGGGGCGGGGGAGACCCAGTACTTC. Translating it yields CASSLAQGAGETQYF.

Note on this clone: A read error may produce the germline difference seen at one junction end. The gene calls are TRBV2 and TRBJ2-4; the match to TRBD2 covers 7 bases. Germline lookup yields CDR1 SNHLY and CDR2 FYNNEI. CDR3 length: 12 residues. DNA for the CDR3: TGTGCCAGCAGTGTTAGGGAGCGGGGAGTCTCCTTC. Protein: CASSVRERGVSF.

The chain combines TRBV28 with TRBJ2-7; tentatively, D is TRBD2 (5 bases). Trimming pared 0 bases from V and 5 bases from J, leaving 11 bases between. Germline CDR1 is MDHEN and CDR2 is SYDVKM. CDR3 length: 14 amino acids. CDR3 DNA sequence: TGTGCCAGCAGTTTATGGGGAGACTTGGACGAGCAGTACTTC. It yields the protein CASSLWGDLDEQYF.